The 27 T cell receptor beta chains reported below all come from one sample, sequenced in a study of blood T cell repertoires in COVID-19. Libraries were prepared by immunoSEQ multiplex PCR; TCRdb keeps only in-frame clonotypes and omits some of them. The sample lists 120,000 to 150,000 clones, 85% to 90% occurring once. Sequenced: peripheral blood. These TCRs come from a man aged 45-65 years who had recovered from COVID-19.

The CDR3 sequence: CASSQSPGQGYEQYF. The CDR3 bases are TGCGCCAGCAGCCAATCACCGGGACAGGGCTACGAGCAGTACTTC. The chain links TRBV4-3 to TRBJ2-7; 9 bases are a match to TRBD1. CDR3 length equals 15 residues. The junction had 5 bases not matched to a gene; V was cut back by 2 bases and J by 3 bases. Per germline, CDR1 LGHNA and CDR2 YSLEER.

The chain carries TRBV6-6 and TRBJ2-2; a weak D match, TRBD1 (6 bases). The CDR3 consists of 14 residues. Trimming took off 5 bases at V and 6 bases at J, with 13 bases between the two ends. Germline V lookup: CDR1 MNHNY, CDR2 SVGAGI (reference sequence). The CDR3 sequence: CASSNQQGSGELFF. The CDR3 coding sequence is TGTGCCAGCAGTAACCAACAGGGATCCGGGGAGCTGTTTTTT.

This clone was detected once. Here the CDR3 DNA reads TGCGCCAGCAGCTCGCAGGGGGCAGGCATGAACACTGAAGCTTTCTTT. It codes for CASSSQGAGMNTEAFF. The chain couples TRBV4-1 to TRBJ1-1; 8 nucleotides align to TRBD1. Germline values: CDR1 MGHRA, CDR2 YSYEKL. J lost 0 bases, V lost 5 bases, and 8 bases had no gene match. The CDR3 spans 16 residues.

In this sample, this clone turned up a few times. V usage is TRBV11-2 and J usage is TRBJ1-3; D not certain. V was pared by 5 bases and J by 0 bases, with 14 bases between. CDR3 length equals 16 residues. CDR1 SGHAT and CDR2 FQNNGV come from the germline V gene. In DNA form, the CDR3 reads TGTGCCAGCAGCCCCAATCCCGGGTTCTCTGGAAACACCATATATTTT. Translated: CASSPNPGFSGNTIYF.

The CDR3 spells CASSSPGQGAPEAFF. CDR3 DNA sequence: TGTGCCAGCTCATCTCCGGGACAGGGGGCCCCTGAAGCTTTCTTT. This rearrangement joins TRBV18 to TRBJ1-1, with TRBD1 matching over 12 bases. With V trimmed by 5 bases and J by 6 bases, 7 bases remained unmatched. The CDR3 length is 15 residues. The germline gives CDR1 KGHSH, CDR2 LQKENI.

V is TRBV4-1 and J is TRBJ2-3; 15 bases match TRBD2. The ends lost 4 bases at V and 5 bases at J; junction bases unmatched: 4. The CDR3 contains 16 residues. Germline V gene lookup returns CDR1 MGHRA and CDR2 YSYEKL. The CDR3 DNA follows: TGCGCCAGCAGCCGGACTAGCGGGGGGGCCGAAGATACGCAGTATTTT. It specifies CASSRTSGGAEDTQYF.

The chain uses TRBV7-2 and TRBJ2-2, with a weak D call TRBD1 (6 bases). Germline loops: CDR1 SGHTA, CDR2 FQGNSA. V lost 2 bases and J lost 4, with 11 bases in between. There are 15 residues in the CDR3. This chain's CDR3 is CASSLQGMSTGELFF. The DNA of the CDR3 is TGTGCCAGCAGCTTACAGGGGATGAGCACCGGGGAGCTGTTTTTT.

This clone occurred a few times. The chain recombines TRBV5-1 with TRBJ1-6; TRBD1 agrees at 9 bases. Germline CDR1 is SGHRS and CDR2 is YFSETQ. The CDR3 is made up of 16 amino acids. V shed 4 bases and J 0 bases; nucleotides not matched to a gene: 2. CDR3 in amino acids: CASSMTGGSYNSPLHF. The DNA of the CDR3 is TGCGCCAGCAGCATGACAGGGGGCTCCTATAATTCACCCCTCCACTTT.

The rearrangement uses TRBV29-1 and TRBJ1-2; 8 bases agree with TRBD1. The CDR3 covers 15 residues. Unmatched junction bases numbered 18, after V lost 7 bases and J lost 8 bases. Germline V gives CDR1 SQVTM, CDR2 ANQGSEA. CDR3: CSAEAPRDRIFGYTF. DNA for the CDR3: TGCAGCGCCGAAGCCCCTCGGGACAGGATTTTCGGCTACACCTTC.

This clone was seen many times. The V and J genes are TRBV4-3 and TRBJ1-2; tentatively, D is TRBD1 (5 bases). The CDR3 is 15 residues long. V lost 0 bases and J lost 7, with 15 bases in between. Germline V gene lookup returns CDR1 LGHNA and CDR2 YSLEER. CDR3 residues: CASSQERDALGGYTF. CDR3 coding DNA: TGCGCCAGCAGCCAAGAGCGGGACGCGCTGGGTGGCTACACCTTC.

The chain combines TRBV30 with TRBJ2-3, with D maybe TRBD2 (6 bases). CDR3 length equals 14 residues. Deletions cut 3 bases from V and 2 bases from J, with 12 bases between. CDR1 and CDR2 from the germline V gene are GTSNPN and SVGIG (reference sequence). This CDR3 reads CAWRGGAPTDTQYF. The CDR3 DNA follows: TGTGCCTGGAGAGGCGGGGCCCCCACAGATACGCAGTATTTT.

This clone was seen just once. V gene TRBV10-1 combines with J gene TRBJ2-4; no clear D gene. V lost 6 bases, J lost 2 bases, and 11 bases lay in between. CDR3 size: 14 residues. Germline loops: CDR1 WNHNN, CDR2 SYGVQD (reference sequence). This CDR3 is CASSRVPSKNIQYF. The CDR3 bases are TGCGCCAGCAGCCGCGTCCCCTCCAAAAACATTCAGTACTTC.

V usage is TRBV19 and J usage is TRBJ1-2, with D perhaps TRBD1 (6 bases). Germline values: CDR1 LNHDA, CDR2 SQIVND (reference sequence). V was cut by 7 bases and J by 4 bases, with 22 bases left in between. The CDR3 sequence is 16 residues long. The CDR3 nucleotides are TGTGCCAGTAATCCTCGATCTTACAGGGAGCTCTATGGCTACACCTTC. It is translated as CASNPRSYRELYGYTF.

The chain links TRBV19 to TRBJ2-3, with TRBD1 identical over 9 bases. The length of the CDR3 is 16 residues. The junction had 6 bases not matched to a gene; V was cut back by 3 bases and J by 2 bases. The germline V gene encodes CDR1 LNHDA and CDR2 SQIVND (reference sequence). For the CDR3, the DNA is TGTGCCAGTAGTATCCGGACAGGGGCGAACACAGATACGCAGTATTTT. Its translation: CASSIRTGANTDTQYF.

This sequence joins TRBV27 and TRBJ1-1; the match to TRBD1 covers 8 bases. The CDR3 spans 13 residues. Germline CDR1 and CDR2: MNHEY and SMNVEV (reference sequence). V gave up 5 bases and J gave up 7 bases; unmatched junction bases: 6. The CDR3 sequence is CASSPQGVDEAFF. CDR3 in DNA: TGTGCCAGCAGTCCACAGGGGGTGGATGAAGCTTTCTTT.

This chain uses TRBV15 with TRBJ1-1; TRBD1 aligns across 8 bases. Trimming cost V 5 bases and J 5 bases; bases outside gene matches: 7. This CDR3 has 14 amino acids. Germline V CDR1 and CDR2: LNHNV, YYDKDF (reference sequence). DNA for the CDR3: TGTGCCACCAGCGGTATTACAGGGGGGACTGAAGCTTTCTTT. Translation gives CATSGITGGTEAFF.

The count of this clone is one. The genes are TRBV2 and TRBJ1-1; D possibly corresponds to TRBD1 (6 bases). Germline V gives CDR1 SNHLY, CDR2 FYNNEI. The V end was cut by 6 bases, the J end by 0 bases, with 11 bases between. The CDR3 extends over 14 amino acids. CDR3 protein: CASSPGHMNTEAFF. The CDR3 DNA sequence: TGTGCCAGCAGCCCGGGACATATGAACACTGAAGCTTTCTTT.

This clone has a handful of counts. V is TRBV6-5 and J is TRBJ2-5; TRBD1 might be the D (6 bases). Germline V gives CDR1 MNHEY, CDR2 SVGAGI. This CDR3 comprises 14 residues. V was shortened by 6 bases and J by 1 base, with 12 bases between the two germline ends. The CDR3 sequence is CASRTTGTQETQYF. The CDR3 nucleotides read TGTGCCAGCAGGACGACAGGAACCCAAGAGACCCAGTACTTC.

CDR3 nucleotide sequence: TGTGCCAGCAGGCCGGGGGCAGATACGCAGTATTTT. It yields the protein CASRPGADTQYF. The chain joins TRBV9 to TRBJ2-3; tentative D call: TRBD2 (6 bases). Deletions cut 5 bases from V and 4 bases from J, with 8 bases between. CDR1 is SGDLS and CDR2 is YYNGEE in the germline V gene. The CDR3 runs 12 residues.

The chain employs TRBV5-4 and TRBJ2-7; 8 positions match TRBD1. Germline CDR1 and CDR2: SGHNT and YYREEE (reference sequence). The CDR3 contains 15 residues. The V and J ends lost 0 bases and 6 bases, in that order; junction bases with no gene match: 8. This CDR3 is CASSLVGPGGLEQYF. The CDR3 bases are TGTGCCAGCAGCTTGGTAGGGCCAGGGGGCCTCGAGCAGTACTTC.

This clone was observed a single time. This chain joins TRBV4-3 and TRBJ1-2; D gene uncertain. The CDR3 consists of 17 residues. Trimming cost V 0 bases and J 0 bases, with 14 bases left between them. In germline, CDR1 is LGHNA, CDR2 YSLEER. The CDR3: CASSQDVAGLTNYGYTF. CDR3 in DNA: TGCGCCAGCAGCCAAGATGTGGCAGGTCTCACTAACTATGGCTACACCTTC.

As concerns this clone: Other DNA sequences of this sample code for an identical CDR3. The chain has TRBV9 and TRBJ2-5, with 11 bases lining up with TRBD1. This CDR3 region has 15 residues. Germline CDR1 reads SGDLS; CDR2 reads YYNGEE. V lost 0 bases to trimming and J lost 4 bases; unmatched junction nucleotides: 2. CDR3 sequence (DNA): TGTGCCAGCAGCGTAGGGGGGACAGGGGGAGAGACCCAGTACTTC. It yields the protein CASSVGGTGGETQYF.

The rearrangement uses TRBV7-9 and TRBJ2-2; 8 bases align to TRBD1. The CDR3 has 16 residues. Germline V gives CDR1 SEHNR, CDR2 FQNEAQ (reference sequence). V lost 7 bases, J lost 0 bases, and 7 bases stayed unmatched. CDR3 in amino acids: CASKPVRGPNTGELFF. CDR3 nucleotide sequence: TGTGCCAGCAAACCGGTCAGGGGGCCGAACACCGGGGAGCTGTTTTTT.

The chain joins TRBV19 to TRBJ1-1; TRBD1 is a possible D gene (5 bases). Germline assignment: CDR1 LNHDA and CDR2 SQIVND (reference sequence). Trimming took off 0 bases at V and 5 bases at J, with 7 bases between the two ends. This CDR3 comprises 13 residues. CDR3 region: CASSIDKGTEAFF. CDR3 bases: TGTGCCAGTAGTATAGATAAGGGGACTGAAGCTTTCTTT.

This sequence joins TRBV14 and TRBJ2-1, with D perhaps matching TRBD2 (6 bases). Trimming shortened V by 0 bases and J by 4 bases, and 10 bases separated the two germline ends. The CDR3 covers 15 residues. In germline, CDR1 is SGHDN, CDR2 FVKESK. The DNA of the CDR3 is TGTGCCAGCAGCCAAGATGCGGGACGGTACAATGAGCAGTTCTTC. Residues: CASSQDAGRYNEQFF.

The chain carries TRBV9 and TRBJ2-5; 9 bases are a match to TRBD2. V was pared by 0 bases and J by 4 bases, with 10 bases of the junction left unmatched. Germline loops: CDR1 SGDLS, CDR2 YYNGEE. The CDR3 has 17 amino acids. CDR3 in DNA: TGTGCCAGCAGCGTAGGAACTGCGGGGGGGCCCCGAGAGACCCAGTACTTC. Translated, it gives CASSVGTAGGPRETQYF.

J is TRBJ2-1 and V is TRBV11-2, with TRBD2 identical over 7 bases. CDR1 is SGHAT, CDR2 FQNNGV, per germline. The CDR3 has 15 residues. J lost 7 bases, V lost 5 bases, and 11 bases had no gene match. The CDR3 is CASSGGGGLQNEQFF. Here the CDR3 DNA reads TGTGCCAGCAGCGGAGGCGGGGGATTGCAAAATGAGCAGTTCTTC.